This is a list of T cell receptor beta chains from one sample in a study of human T cells and chemical hapten exposure. Via MiXCR, TCRdb re-called the RACE reads, giving one row per CDR3 protein. Among tens of thousands of distinct CDR3 sequences, around 15% were seen once, and the ten largest hold 4.6%. Sample: whole blood, taken in connection with sensitization to the hapten diphenylcyclopropenone (DPC). All receptors derive from a woman aged 45-65 years with alopecia areata. Some clones in this sample may be carry-over from other donors' samples. The CDR3 runs from the conserved cysteine through the conserved F or W. D genes are given only for firm matches. Clone size is stated in some rows and not others, as once, few, many or a class when expanded.

J,V,D,size,CDR3,DNA
TRBJ2-5,TRBV20-1,-,-,CSAPPGDQETQYF,TGCAGTGCACCGCCAGGGGACCAAGAGACCCAGTACTTC
TRBJ1-2,TRBV7-8,-,-,CASSLAGARAYGYTF,TGTGCCAGCAGCTTAGCGGGGGCACGGGCCTATGGCTACACCTTC
TRBJ1-1,TRBV7-7,-,-,CASSPQGLNTEAFF,TGTGCCAGCAGCCCACAGGGATTGAACACTGAAGCTTTCTTT
TRBJ1-4,TRBV7-2,-,-,CASSASGWYEKLFF,TGTGCCAGCAGCGCCAGCGGGTGGTATGAAAAACTGTTTTTT
TRBJ2-7,TRBV5-3,-,few,CARSFLEAYEQYF,TGTGCCAGAAGCTTCTTGGAGGCCTACGAGCAGTACTTC
TRBJ2-1,TRBV11-3,-,many,CASSQGRWNEQFF,TGTGCCAGCAGCCAGGGGCGGTGGAATGAGCAGTTCTTC
TRBJ2-5,TRBV18,-,-,CASSPAELPTSTQYF,TGTGCCAGCTCACCTGCGGAGCTACCCACCTCGACCCAGTACTTC
TRBJ2-5,TRBV10-3,-,-,CAISGPGETQYF,TGTGCCATCAGTGGCCCAGGAGAGACCCAGTACTTC
TRBJ2-7,TRBV5-1,-,many,CASSAQSSSYEQYF,TGCGCCAGCAGCGCACAGAGTAGCTCCTACGAGCAGTACTTC
TRBJ2-7,TRBV6-1,-,-,CASSELWLYEQYF,TGTGCCAGCAGTGAACTATGGCTTTACGAGCAGTACTTC
TRBJ2-7,TRBV5-1,-,-,CASSLVSAPGSEQYF,TGCGCCAGCAGCTTGGTTTCGGCTCCGGGCTCCGAGCAGTACTTC